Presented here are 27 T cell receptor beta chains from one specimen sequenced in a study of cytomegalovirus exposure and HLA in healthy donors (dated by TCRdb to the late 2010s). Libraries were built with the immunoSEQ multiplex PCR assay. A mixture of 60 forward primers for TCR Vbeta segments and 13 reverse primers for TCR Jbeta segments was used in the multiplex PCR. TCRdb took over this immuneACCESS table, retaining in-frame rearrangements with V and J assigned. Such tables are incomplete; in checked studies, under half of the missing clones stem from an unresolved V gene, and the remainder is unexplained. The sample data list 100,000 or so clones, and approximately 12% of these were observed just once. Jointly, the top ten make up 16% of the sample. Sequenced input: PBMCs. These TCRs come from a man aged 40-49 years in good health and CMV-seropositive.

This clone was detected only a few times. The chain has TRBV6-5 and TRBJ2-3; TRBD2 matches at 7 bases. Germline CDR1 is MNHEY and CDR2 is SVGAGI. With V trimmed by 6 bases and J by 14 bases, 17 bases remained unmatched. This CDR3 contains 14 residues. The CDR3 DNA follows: TGTGCCAGCAGCAAGAGCGCCGGGACTACTATTATGTATTTT. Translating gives CASSKSAGTTIMYF.

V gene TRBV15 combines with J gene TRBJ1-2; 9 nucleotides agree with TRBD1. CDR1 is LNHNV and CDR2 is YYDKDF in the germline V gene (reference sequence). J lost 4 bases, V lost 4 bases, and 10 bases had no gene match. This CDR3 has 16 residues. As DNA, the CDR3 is TGTGCCACCAGCACGGACAGGGGCCCACTAGTCTATGGCTACACCTTC. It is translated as CATSTDRGPLVYGYTF.

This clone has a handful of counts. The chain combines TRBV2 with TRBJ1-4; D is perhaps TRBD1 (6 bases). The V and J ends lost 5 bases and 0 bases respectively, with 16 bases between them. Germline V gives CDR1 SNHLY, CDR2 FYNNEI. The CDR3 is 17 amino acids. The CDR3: CASSLRQAGPTNEKLFF. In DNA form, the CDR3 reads TGTGCCAGCAGTCTCCGACAGGCCGGACCAACTAATGAAAAACTGTTTTTT.

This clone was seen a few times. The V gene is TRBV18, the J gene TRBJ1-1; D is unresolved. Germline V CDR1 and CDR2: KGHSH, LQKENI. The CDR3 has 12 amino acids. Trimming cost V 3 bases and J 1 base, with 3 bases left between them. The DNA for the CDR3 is TGTGCCAGCTCACCCCGGAACACTGAAGCTTTCTTT. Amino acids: CASSPRNTEAFF.

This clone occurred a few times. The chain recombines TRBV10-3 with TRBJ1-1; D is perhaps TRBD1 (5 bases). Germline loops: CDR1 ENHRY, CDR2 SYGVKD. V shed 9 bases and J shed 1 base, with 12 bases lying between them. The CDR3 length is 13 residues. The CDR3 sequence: CAITQGRNTEAFF. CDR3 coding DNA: TGTGCCATTACCCAGGGTAGGAACACTGAAGCTTTCTTT.

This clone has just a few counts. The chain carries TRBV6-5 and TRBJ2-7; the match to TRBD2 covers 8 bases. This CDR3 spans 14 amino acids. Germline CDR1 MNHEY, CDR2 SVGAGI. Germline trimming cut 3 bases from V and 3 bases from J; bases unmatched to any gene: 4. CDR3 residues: CASSYAGLGYEQYF. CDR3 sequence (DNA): TGTGCCAGCAGTTATGCGGGACTAGGCTACGAGCAGTACTTC.

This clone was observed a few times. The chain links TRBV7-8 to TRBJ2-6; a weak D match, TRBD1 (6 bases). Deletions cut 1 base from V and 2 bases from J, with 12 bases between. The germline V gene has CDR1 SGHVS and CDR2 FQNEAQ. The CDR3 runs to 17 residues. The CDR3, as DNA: TGTGCCAGCAGCTTAGAACAGGGTGTCGCTGGGGCCAACGTCCTGACTTTC. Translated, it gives CASSLEQGVAGANVLTF.

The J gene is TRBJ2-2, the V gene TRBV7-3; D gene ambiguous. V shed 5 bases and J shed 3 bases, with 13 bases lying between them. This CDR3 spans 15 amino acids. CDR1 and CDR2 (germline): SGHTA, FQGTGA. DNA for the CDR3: TGTGCCAGCAGCCCTGCTCCAGTGGACACCGGGGAGCTGTTTTTT. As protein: CASSPAPVDTGELFF.

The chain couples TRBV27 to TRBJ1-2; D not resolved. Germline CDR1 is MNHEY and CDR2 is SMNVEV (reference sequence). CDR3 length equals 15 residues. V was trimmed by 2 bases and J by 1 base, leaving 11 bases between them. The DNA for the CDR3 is TGTGCCAGCAGTTTAACAGAGAGTCTTAACTATGGCTACACCTTC. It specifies CASSLTESLNYGYTF.

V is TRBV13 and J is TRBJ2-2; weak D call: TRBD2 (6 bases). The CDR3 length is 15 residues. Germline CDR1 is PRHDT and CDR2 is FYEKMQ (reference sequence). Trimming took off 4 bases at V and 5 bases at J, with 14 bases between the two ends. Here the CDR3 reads CASSSRLGGTGELFF. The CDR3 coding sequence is TGTGCCAGCAGCTCCCGACTAGGCGGAACCGGGGAGCTGTTTTTT.

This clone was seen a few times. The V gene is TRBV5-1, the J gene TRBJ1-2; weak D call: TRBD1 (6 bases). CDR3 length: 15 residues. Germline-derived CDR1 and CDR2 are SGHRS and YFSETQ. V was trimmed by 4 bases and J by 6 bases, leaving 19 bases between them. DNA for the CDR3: TGCGCCAGCAGCCGTCTACACAGGGTTTCTGATGGCTACACCTTC. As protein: CASSRLHRVSDGYTF.

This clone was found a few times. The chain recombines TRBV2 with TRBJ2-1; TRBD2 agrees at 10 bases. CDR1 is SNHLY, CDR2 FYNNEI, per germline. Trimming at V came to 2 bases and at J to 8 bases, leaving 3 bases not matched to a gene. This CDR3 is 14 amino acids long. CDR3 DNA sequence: TGTGCCAGCAGTGAACTAGCGGGAGTCGATGAGCAGTTCTTC. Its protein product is CASSELAGVDEQFF.

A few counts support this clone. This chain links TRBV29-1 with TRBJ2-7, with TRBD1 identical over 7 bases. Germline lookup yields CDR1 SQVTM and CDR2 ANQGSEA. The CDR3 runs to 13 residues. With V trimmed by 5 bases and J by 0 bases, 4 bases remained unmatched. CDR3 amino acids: CSVPGQRSYEQYF. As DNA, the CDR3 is TGCAGCGTTCCGGGACAGCGCTCCTACGAGCAGTACTTC.

The CDR3 here is CASSPWGGADQPQHF. The CDR3 nucleotides are TGTGCCAGCAGCCCGTGGGGGGGGGCAGATCAGCCCCAGCATTTT. The chain joins TRBV5-6 to TRBJ1-5, with D possibly matching TRBD1 (6 bases). This CDR3 is built from 15 residues. Germline loops: CDR1 SGHDT, CDR2 YYEEEE. V was trimmed by 4 bases and J by 5 bases, leaving 16 bases between them.

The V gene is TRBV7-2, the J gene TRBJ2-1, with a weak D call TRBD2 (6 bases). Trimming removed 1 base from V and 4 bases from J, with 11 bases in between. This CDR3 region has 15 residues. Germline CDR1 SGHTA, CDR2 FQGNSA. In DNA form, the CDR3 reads TGTGCCAGCAGCTTAGGAGGAGGGGAATACAATGAGCAGTTCTTC. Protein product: CASSLGGGEYNEQFF.

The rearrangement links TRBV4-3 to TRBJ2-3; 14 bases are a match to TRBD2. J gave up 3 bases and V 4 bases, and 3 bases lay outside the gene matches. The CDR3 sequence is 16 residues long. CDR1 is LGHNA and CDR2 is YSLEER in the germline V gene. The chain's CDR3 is CASSRRTSGGTDTQYF. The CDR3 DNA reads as TGCGCCAGCAGCCGTCGGACTAGCGGGGGGACAGATACGCAGTATTTT.

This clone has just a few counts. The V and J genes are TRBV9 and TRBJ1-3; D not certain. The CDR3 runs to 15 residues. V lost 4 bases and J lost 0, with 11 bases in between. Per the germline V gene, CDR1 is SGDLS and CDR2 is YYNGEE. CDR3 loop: CASSPRDFSGNTIYF. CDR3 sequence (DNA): TGTGCCAGCAGCCCCCGTGACTTCTCTGGAAACACCATATATTTT.

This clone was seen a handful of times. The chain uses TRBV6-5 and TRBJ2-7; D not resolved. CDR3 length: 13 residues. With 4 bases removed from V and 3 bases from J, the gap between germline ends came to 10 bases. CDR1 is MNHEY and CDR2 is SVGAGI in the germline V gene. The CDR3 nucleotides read TGTGCCAGCAGTTTTGGCCGCAACTACGAGCAGTACTTC. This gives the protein CASSFGRNYEQYF.

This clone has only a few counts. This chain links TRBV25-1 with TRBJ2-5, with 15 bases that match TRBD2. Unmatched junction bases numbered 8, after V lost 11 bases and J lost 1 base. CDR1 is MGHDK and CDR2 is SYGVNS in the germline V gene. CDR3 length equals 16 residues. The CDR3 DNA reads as TGTGCCTCATCAGGGACTAGCGGGAGGACCCAAGAGACCCAGTACTTC. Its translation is CASSGTSGRTQETQYF.

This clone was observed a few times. The CDR3 coding sequence is TGTGCCAGCAGCCTGGATCCGGGGAGGGCGGGAGAGACCCAGTACTTC. Amino acid sequence: CASSLDPGRAGETQYF. V gene TRBV5-8 combines with J gene TRBJ2-5; 7 positions match TRBD2. CDR1 and CDR2 from the germline V gene are SGHTS and YDEGEE. Trimming removed 4 bases from V and 4 bases from J; junction bases left unmatched: 13. The CDR3 extends over 16 amino acids.

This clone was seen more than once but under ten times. Written as DNA, the CDR3 is TGTGCCAGCAGCTCACAACCCCAGACAGGGCATGGCTACACCTTC. The encoded protein is CASSSQPQTGHGYTF. The rearrangement links TRBV7-2 to TRBJ1-2; 7 nucleotides agree with TRBD1. V trimming: 4 bases; J trimming: 6 bases; junction bases outside the gene matches: 11. The CDR3 length is 15 residues. Germline CDR1 and CDR2: SGHTA and FQGNSA.

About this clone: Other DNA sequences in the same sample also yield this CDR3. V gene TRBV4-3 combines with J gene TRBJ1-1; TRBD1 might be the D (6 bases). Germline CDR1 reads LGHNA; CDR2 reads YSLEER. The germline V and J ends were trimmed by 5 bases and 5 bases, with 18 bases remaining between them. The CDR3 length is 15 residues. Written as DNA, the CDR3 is TGCGCCAGCAGCTCGAGGAACAGGGTATGGACTGAAGCTTTCTTT. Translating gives CASSSRNRVWTEAFF.

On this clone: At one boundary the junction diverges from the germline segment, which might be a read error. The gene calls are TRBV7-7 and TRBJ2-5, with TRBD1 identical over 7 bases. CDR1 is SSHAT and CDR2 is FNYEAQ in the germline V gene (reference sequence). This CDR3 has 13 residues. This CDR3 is CASSPGTEGTQYF. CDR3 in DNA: TGTGCTAGCAGCCCCGGGACAGAGGGGACCCAGTACTTC.

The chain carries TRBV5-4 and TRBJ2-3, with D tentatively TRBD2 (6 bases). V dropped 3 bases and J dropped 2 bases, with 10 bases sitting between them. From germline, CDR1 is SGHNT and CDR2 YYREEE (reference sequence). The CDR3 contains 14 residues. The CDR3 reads CASSWDFSTDTQYF. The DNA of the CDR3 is TGTGCCAGCAGCTGGGACTTCTCCACAGATACGCAGTATTTT.

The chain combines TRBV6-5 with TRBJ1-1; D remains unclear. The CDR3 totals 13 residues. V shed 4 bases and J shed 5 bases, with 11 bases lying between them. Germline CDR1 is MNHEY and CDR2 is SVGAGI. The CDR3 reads CASSSFRGTEAFF. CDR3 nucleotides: TGTGCCAGCAGTTCCTTCCGGGGTACTGAAGCTTTCTTT.

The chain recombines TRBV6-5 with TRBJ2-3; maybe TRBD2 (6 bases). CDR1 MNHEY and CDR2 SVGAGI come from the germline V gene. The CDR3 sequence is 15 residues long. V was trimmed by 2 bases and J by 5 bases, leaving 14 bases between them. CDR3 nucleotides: TGTGCCAGCAGTTACCAGGCGGGAATTATAGATACGCAGTATTTT. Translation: CASSYQAGIIDTQYF.

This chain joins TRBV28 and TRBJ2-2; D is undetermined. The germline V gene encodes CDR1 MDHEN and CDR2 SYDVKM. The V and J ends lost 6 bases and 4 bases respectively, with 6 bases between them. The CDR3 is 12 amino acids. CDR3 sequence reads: CASRVGTGELFF. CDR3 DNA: TGTGCCAGCAGGGTCGGCACCGGGGAGCTGTTTTTT.